What follows are 26 T cell receptor beta chains derived from one specimen sequenced in a study of blood T cell repertoires in COVID-19. Data came from immunoSEQ multiplex PCR; TCRdb stores just in-frame clones and leaves some out. The repertoire includes about 140,000 clones, approximately 80% of them detected once, and 1.6% sits in the top ten. Sequences were obtained from peripheral blood. The receptors derive from a human donor in a cohort sampled during active COVID-19.

The CDR3 sequence is CASSFQLQDNEQFF. In DNA, the CDR3 is TGTGCCAGCAGCTTCCAACTCCAAGACAATGAGCAGTTCTTC. The chain employs TRBV7-3 and TRBJ2-1; D gene ambiguous. This CDR3 region has 14 residues. The germline CDR1 and CDR2 sequences are SGHTA and FQGTGA. V lost 3 bases and J lost 5, with 11 bases in between. Together with reference TRBV7-3 and TRBJ2-1, the CDR3 gives the full variable domain: GAGVSQTPSNKVTEKGKYVELRCDPISGHTALYWYRQSLGQGPEFLIYFQGTGAADDSGLPNDRFFAVRPEGSVSTLKIQRTERGDSAVYLCASSFQLQDNEQFFGPGTRLTVL.

Only a few counts were recorded for this clone. This rearrangement joins TRBV4-2 to TRBJ1-4, with 9 nucleotides matching TRBD1. The J segment lost 7 bases and the V segment lost 0 bases, leaving 3 bases of the junction unmatched. CDR3 length: 15 amino acids. CDR1 LGHNA and CDR2 YNFKEQ come from the germline V gene. Here the CDR3 DNA reads TGTGCCAGCAGCCAAGAGGGGACAGGGAGTGAAAAACTGTTTTTT. It yields the protein CASSQEGTGSEKLFF.

The chain is built from TRBV29-1 and TRBJ1-2; 7 bases map to TRBD1. The V segment lost 4 bases and the J segment 4 bases; nucleotides outside the gene matches: 18. CDR1 SQVTM and CDR2 ANQGSEA come from the germline V gene. CDR3 length: 17 residues. The CDR3 DNA sequence: TGCAGCGTTGTTGATCGGGACAGTCCCCTACCCCTCTATGGCTACACCTTC. Translation: CSVVDRDSPLPLYGYTF.

This clone was observed a handful of times. The chain couples TRBV5-1 to TRBJ1-4; 7 bases line up with TRBD1. The ends lost 0 bases at V and 5 bases at J; junction bases unmatched: 7. The CDR3 spans 16 residues. The V gene's germline CDR1 is SGHRS and CDR2 YFSETQ. The CDR3 DNA follows: TGCGCCAGCAGCTTGGACGGGACAGCTTCGAATGAAAAACTGTTTTTT. Its translation is CASSLDGTASNEKLFF.

The chain links TRBV7-2 to TRBJ1-1; D is unresolved. V was trimmed by 5 bases and J by 5 bases, leaving 21 bases between them. CDR3 length: 16 amino acids. The V gene's germline CDR1 is SGHTA and CDR2 FQGNSA. CDR3 sequence: CASSPAPGITSTEAFF. CDR3 DNA sequence: TGTGCCAGCAGCCCCGCCCCAGGTATAACAAGTACTGAAGCTTTCTTT.

This clone has only a few counts. This chain connects TRBV19 to TRBJ1-5; 11 positions match TRBD1. Per germline, CDR1 LNHDA and CDR2 SQIVND (reference sequence). The CDR3 runs 15 residues. Unmatched junction bases numbered 10, after V lost 6 bases and J lost 9 bases. CDR3: CASRGTGTGGPPQHF. In nucleotides, the CDR3 is TGTGCCAGTAGGGGGACCGGGACAGGGGGTCCGCCCCAGCATTTT.

The chain joins TRBV7-8 to TRBJ1-5, with TRBD1 matching over 8 bases. This CDR3 is 16 amino acids long. Looked up from germline, CDR1 is SGHVS and CDR2 is FQNEAQ. V was clipped by 0 bases and J by 2 bases; unmatched bases: 3. The CDR3 loop reads CASSLAQGAGNQPQHF. Written as DNA, the CDR3 is TGTGCCAGCAGCTTAGCCCAGGGGGCTGGCAATCAGCCCCAGCATTTT.

The chain uses TRBV5-4 and TRBJ2-1; 7 bases match TRBD2. Germline trimming cut 0 bases from V and 7 bases from J; bases unmatched to any gene: 1. Germline V gene lookup returns CDR1 SGHNT and CDR2 YYREEE (reference sequence). CDR3 length: 13 residues. The DNA for the CDR3 is TGTGCCAGCAGCTTGGACGGGAGGAATGAGCAGTTCTTC. Translated, it gives CASSLDGRNEQFF.

This clone was picked up one time. The CDR3 sequence: CASSIIPSGFYEQYF. The CDR3, as DNA: TGTGCCAGTAGTATTATCCCTAGCGGATTCTACGAGCAGTACTTC. The rearrangement links TRBV19 to TRBJ2-7, with TRBD2 matching 7 bases. The CDR3 spans 15 residues. V lost 3 bases, J lost 3 bases, and 8 bases stayed unmatched. The germline V gene encodes CDR1 LNHDA and CDR2 SQIVND (reference sequence).

The V and J genes are TRBV7-9 and TRBJ1-2; 10 bases fit TRBD1. The CDR3 sequence is 15 residues long. The trim removed 3 bases at V and 6 bases at J, leaving 7 bases unmatched. Germline lookup yields CDR1 SEHNR and CDR2 FQNEAQ (reference sequence). The CDR3 sequence: CASSFTGTGVNGYTF. The CDR3, as DNA: TGTGCCAGCAGCTTCACCGGGACAGGGGTTAATGGCTACACCTTC.

The CDR3 sequence: CASSRGGGTTRHGYTF. The CDR3 region has the DNA TGTGCCAGCAGCCGGGGCGGGGGGACGACCCGACATGGCTACACCTTC. The chain employs TRBV14 and TRBJ1-2, with D perhaps matching TRBD1 (5 bases). V was clipped by 4 bases and J by 6 bases, with 21 bases between them. The CDR3 extends over 16 amino acids. Germline V CDR1 and CDR2: SGHDN, FVKESK. The complete variable domain, with remaining parts taken from reference TRBV14 and TRBJ1-2, reads EAGVTQFPSHSVIEKGQTVTLRCDPISGHDNLYWYRRVMGKEIKFLLHFVKESKQDESGMPNNRFLAERTGGTYSTLKVQPAELEDSGVYFCASSRGGGTTRHGYTFGSGTRLTVV.

The chain couples TRBV28 to TRBJ1-5, with D unresolved. Deletions cut 3 bases from V and 4 bases from J, with 7 bases between. Germline V gives CDR1 MDHEN, CDR2 SYDVKM. The CDR3 totals 13 residues. The chain's CDR3 is CASSFSGNQPQHF. The CDR3 coding sequence is TGTGCCAGCAGTTTCAGCGGGAATCAGCCCCAGCATTTT.

This chain links TRBV5-8 with TRBJ2-1; TRBD1 is a possible D gene (5 bases). The CDR3 covers 14 residues. Trimming cost V 7 bases and J 2 bases, with 13 bases left between them. Per the germline V gene, CDR1 is SGHTS and CDR2 is YDEGEE. The DNA for the CDR3 is TGTGCCAGCGCTTGGGGCGACCCCTACAATGAGCAGTTCTTC. Its translation: CASAWGDPYNEQFF.

This chain uses TRBV28 with TRBJ2-7; 14 nucleotides agree with TRBD2. The germline CDR1 and CDR2 sequences are MDHEN and SYDVKM. There are 15 residues in the CDR3. CDR3 coding DNA: TGTGCGACGAAAAGACCGGGACTAGCGGGAGACGAGCAGTACTTC. It yields the protein CATKRPGLAGDEQYF. Drawing the rest from reference TRBV28 and TRBJ2-7, the complete variable domain is DVKVTQSSRYLVKRTGEKVFLECVQDMDHENMFWYRQDPGLGLRLIYFSYDVKMKEKGDIPEGYSVSREKKERFSLILESASTNQTSMYLCATKRPGLAGDEQYFGPGTRLTVT.

The CDR3 DNA is TGTGCCAGCAGCTTCGGGACAGATAATCCCCAGCATTTT. As protein: CASSFGTDNPQHF. The chain uses TRBV5-5 and TRBJ1-5; 7 bases agree with TRBD1. There are 13 residues in the CDR3. J was trimmed by 10 bases and V by 2 bases; bases with no gene match: 6. Germline V gives CDR1 SGHKS, CDR2 YYEKEE (reference sequence).

This chain joins TRBV27 and TRBJ1-5; weak D call: TRBD1 (5 bases). Germline V gene data show CDR1 as MNHEY and CDR2 as SMNVEV (reference sequence). V gave up 6 bases and J gave up 3 bases, with 15 bases separating them. The CDR3 sequence is 15 residues long. The CDR3 nucleotides are TGTGCCAGCAGCCCCGGTGGCAGGGTCAATCAGCCCCAGCATTTT. Encoded protein: CASSPGGRVNQPQHF.

The chain couples TRBV2 to TRBJ1-2, with 8 bases lining up with TRBD1. Germline V gene lookup returns CDR1 SNHLY and CDR2 FYNNEI. V shed 11 bases, J shed 7 bases, and the junction held 9 bases outside the gene matches. The CDR3 runs 12 residues. In nucleotides, the CDR3 is TGTGCCGGCCAAACAGGGGGGGCTGGCTACACCTTC. This encodes CAGQTGGAGYTF.

This clone has a single count. The V call is TRBV27, the J call TRBJ2-2; 11 bases are shared with TRBD2. CDR1 and CDR2 (germline): MNHEY, SMNVEV (reference sequence). V lost 5 bases, J lost 4 bases, and 9 bases stayed unmatched. The CDR3 contains 17 residues. DNA for the CDR3: TGTGCCAGCAGTACCGCACTAGCGGGAGTTGGCACCGGGGAGCTGTTTTTT. It translates to CASSTALAGVGTGELFF.

This chain connects TRBV7-6 to TRBJ1-5; a weak D match, TRBD1 (5 bases). This CDR3 has 14 amino acids. Trimming removed 5 bases from V and 3 bases from J, with 11 bases in between. Germline CDR1 and CDR2: SGHVS and FNYEAQ. CDR3 sequence reads: CASSPSGTNQPQHF. CDR3 DNA sequence: TGTGCCAGCAGCCCCAGCGGGACCAATCAGCCCCAGCATTTT.

In DNA, the CDR3 is TGTGCCAGCAGCGGCGGGAGCCCCGGGGAGCAGTACTTC. Its protein is CASSGGSPGEQYF. The chain couples TRBV7-2 to TRBJ2-7; 7 nucleotides agree with TRBD2. This CDR3 region has 13 residues. Germline CDR1 is SGHTA and CDR2 is FQGNSA. V trimming: 5 bases; J trimming: 7 bases; junction bases outside the gene matches: 8. Filled out from reference TRBV7-2 and TRBJ2-7, the complete variable domain reads GAGVSQSPSNKVTEKGKDVELRCDPISGHTALYWYRQSLGQGLEFLIYFQGNSAPDKSGLPSDRFSAERTGGSVSTLTIQRTQQEDSAVYLCASSGGSPGEQYFGPGTRLTVT.

This chain joins TRBV28 and TRBJ2-1, with a tentative D call TRBD2 (5 bases). The germline gives CDR1 MDHEN, CDR2 SYDVKM. Trimming took 2 bases from V and 12 from J, leaving 11 bases between them. There are 12 residues in the CDR3. The CDR3 is CASSLTGFRQFF. The CDR3 bases are TGTGCCAGCAGTTTAACGGGGTTTCGGCAGTTCTTC.

The rearrangement joins TRBV10-1 to TRBJ1-5, with 7 bases fitting TRBD1. Germline V gene sequence: CDR1 WNHNN, CDR2 SYGVQD (reference sequence). The junction had 8 bases not matched to a gene; V was cut back by 0 bases and J by 0 bases. The CDR3 runs to 18 residues. CDR3: CASSESRDRLYSNQPQHF. CDR3 DNA sequence: TGCGCCAGCAGTGAGTCTAGGGACAGATTATATAGCAATCAGCCCCAGCATTTT.

The chain carries TRBV4-1 and TRBJ2-1; 7 nucleotides align to TRBD2. V lost 0 bases to trimming and J lost 8 bases; unmatched junction nucleotides: 4. Germline-derived CDR1 and CDR2 are MGHRA and YSYEKL. The length of the CDR3 is 14 residues. CDR3 region: CASSQEAGDHEQFF. The CDR3 DNA sequence: TGCGCCAGCAGCCAAGAGGCGGGGGACCATGAGCAGTTCTTC.

The chain joins TRBV5-1 to TRBJ2-1; D unclear. Trimming took off 0 bases at V and 1 base at J, with 11 bases between the two ends. The length of the CDR3 is 16 residues. Germline V gives CDR1 SGHRS, CDR2 YFSETQ. The CDR3 here is CASSLASFGSYNEQFF. The CDR3 DNA follows: TGCGCCAGCAGCTTGGCTAGTTTTGGGTCCTACAATGAGCAGTTCTTC.

J is TRBJ2-1 and V is TRBV5-1; 7 bases fit TRBD2. Per germline, CDR1 SGHRS and CDR2 YFSETQ. Losses at the gene ends were 1 base for V and 7 bases for J; bases not matched to a gene: 14. The CDR3 has 17 residues. In DNA, the CDR3 is TGCGCCAGCAGCTTGAATCTAGCGGCCCTCGATGGGAATGAGCAGTTCTTC. Encoded protein: CASSLNLAALDGNEQFF. Drawing the rest from reference TRBV5-1 and TRBJ2-1, the complete variable domain is KAGVTQTPRYLIKTRGQQVTLSCSPISGHRSVSWYQQTPGQGLQFLFEYFSETQRNKGNFPGRFSGRQFSNSRSEMNVSTLELGDSALYLCASSLNLAALDGNEQFFGPGTRLTVL.

The chain is built from TRBV7-2 and TRBJ2-1; 7 nucleotides match TRBD2. Trimming at V came to 3 bases and at J to 9 bases, leaving 5 bases not matched to a gene. The germline V gene has CDR1 SGHTA and CDR2 FQGNSA. This CDR3 comprises 13 residues. CDR3 bases: TGTGCCAGCAGCTTTGGGAGGGTTCGTGAGCAGTTCTTC. Its translation is CASSFGRVREQFF.